This T cell receptor beta chain was recorded in a study of technical replicates of blood from a handful of donors. Profiled with immunoSEQ multiplex PCR; TCRdb holds only in-frame clones, not every one. This table has about 68,000 clones, less than 98% appearing once. The CDR3 is 19 amino acids. Trimming cost V 0 bases and J 4 bases, with 21 bases left between them. The germline gives CDR1 LGHNT, CDR2 FRNRAP. The specimen was T cells isolated from PBMCs. The chain links TRBV12-5 to TRBJ2-2; TRBD1 might be the D (5 bases). The source of this sequence is a human donor in good health. CDR3 nucleotides: TGTGCTAGTGGTTTGGTACTGTTTCCGAGACAGCCCACCACCGGGGAGCTGTTTTTT. Protein sequence: CASGLVLFPRQPTTGELFF.